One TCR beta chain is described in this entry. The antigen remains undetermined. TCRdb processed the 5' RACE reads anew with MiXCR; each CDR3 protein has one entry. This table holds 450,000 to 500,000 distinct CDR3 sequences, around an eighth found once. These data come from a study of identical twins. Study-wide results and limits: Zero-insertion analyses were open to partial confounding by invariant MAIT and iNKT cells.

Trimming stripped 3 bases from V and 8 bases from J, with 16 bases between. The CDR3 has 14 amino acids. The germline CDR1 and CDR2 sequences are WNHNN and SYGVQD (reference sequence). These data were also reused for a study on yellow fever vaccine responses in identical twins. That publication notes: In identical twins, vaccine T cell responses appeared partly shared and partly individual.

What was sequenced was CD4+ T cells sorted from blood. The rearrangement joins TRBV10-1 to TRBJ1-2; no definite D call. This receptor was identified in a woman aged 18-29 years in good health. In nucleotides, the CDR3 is TGCGCCAGCAGTGAAGATGCAGCGGCTGGGGGCTACACCTTC. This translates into CASSEDAAAGGYTF.